Presented here are 23 T cell receptor beta chains from one specimen sequenced in a study of CD8+CD57+ T cells in acquired aplastic anemia. The study profiled TCR beta VDJ and CDR3 using genomic DNA as template. TCRdb called the reads again in MiXCR, with one record for every CDR3 protein. This sample carries about 210,000 distinct CDR3 sequences, approximately 35% of them seen once, and the ten largest clones take roughly 1.1%. The sample consisted of sorted CD4+, CD8+, or CD8+CD57+ T cells (not recorded which) from PBMCs. These receptor sequences come from a human donor in good health, serving as a control.

This clonotype is a singleton in its sample. The chain is built from TRBV18 and TRBJ2-2; D unresolved. Germline loops: CDR1 KGHSH, CDR2 LQKENI. V was cut by 6 bases and J by 6 bases, with 11 bases left in between. The CDR3 sequence is 13 residues long. In DNA, the CDR3 is TGTGCCAGCTCCCCCTCCGTGGCCGGGGAGCTGTTTTTT. Protein product: CASSPSVAGELFF.

With respect to this clonotype: A single base separates this from a much larger clone, so it may be a read error. The chain is built from TRBV7-2 and TRBJ2-7, with 13 nucleotides matching TRBD2. This CDR3 contains 15 residues. Trimming removed 4 bases from V and 7 bases from J; junction bases left unmatched: 7. Germline CDR1 is SGHTA and CDR2 is FQGNSA. The CDR3 DNA sequence: TGTGCCAGCAGCTCCGGACTAGCGGGGGAGGGTGAGCAGTACTTC. Translation gives CASSSGLAGEGEQYF.

This clonotype came up many times. This chain connects TRBV7-2 to TRBJ1-6, with unresolved D. V was clipped by 3 bases and J by 10 bases, with 16 bases between them. CDR1 is SGHTA and CDR2 is FQGNSA in the germline V gene. This CDR3 is built from 15 residues. The CDR3 loop reads CASSLGQNLGSPLHF. The CDR3 region has the DNA TGTGCCAGCAGCTTGGGTCAGAACCTTGGCTCACCCCTCCACTTT.

CDR3 DNA sequence: TGTGCCAGCAGCTCTAGAGGACTAGCGGGATTCTCCTACGAGCAGTACTTC. This sequence encodes CASSSRGLAGFSYEQYF. The J gene is TRBJ2-7, the V gene TRBV11-3, with TRBD2 matching 12 bases. Per germline, CDR1 SGHNT and CDR2 YENEEA. The J segment lost 0 bases and the V segment lost 4 bases, leaving 7 bases of the junction unmatched. This CDR3 spans 17 amino acids.

The rearrangement links TRBV2 to TRBJ2-7, with TRBD1 identical over 8 bases. Germline V CDR1 and CDR2: SNHLY, FYNNEI. V lost 6 bases and J lost 3; bases outside the gene matches: 7. This CDR3 has 14 residues. The CDR3 sequence: CASRAGTGIYEQYF. DNA for the CDR3: TGTGCCAGCAGGGCCGGGACAGGCATCTACGAGCAGTACTTC.

About this clonotype itself: A much larger clonotype is one base distant, so this may be a read error. The chain couples TRBV11-2 to TRBJ2-7, with no clear D. V lost 5 bases and J lost 3, with 17 bases in between. CDR3 size: 15 residues. Looked up from germline, CDR1 is SGHAT and CDR2 is FQNNGV. The CDR3, as DNA: TGTGCCAGCAGCGCCCACACTCCTGGGGTCTACGAGCAGTACTTC. Translation gives CASSAHTPGVYEQYF. The full variable domain, rest sourced from reference TRBV11-2 and TRBJ2-7, is EAGVAQSPRYKIIEKRQSVAFWCNPISGHATLYWYQQILGQGPKLLIQFQNNGVVDDSQLPKDRFSAERLKGVDSTLKIQPAKLEDSAVYLCASSAHTPGVYEQYFGPGTRLTVT.

Here the CDR3 reads CSARDATGGDTEAFF. In DNA form, the CDR3 reads TGCAGTGCTAGAGATGCGACAGGGGGGGACACTGAAGCTTTCTTT. The rearrangement links TRBV20-1 to TRBJ1-1; 9 bases map to TRBD1. CDR3 size: 15 residues. Looked up from germline, CDR1 is DFQATT and CDR2 is SNEGSKA (reference sequence). V lost 0 bases, J lost 3 bases, and 5 bases stayed unmatched.

As for this clonotype: A much more abundant neighbour one base away suggests this may be a read error. The chain combines TRBV11-2 with TRBJ2-7; TRBD2 might be the D (6 bases). CDR3 length: 15 amino acids. The germline CDR1 and CDR2 sequences are SGHAT and FQNNGV. The CDR3 sequence is CASSPESGGHYQQYF. The CDR3 DNA reads TGTGCCAGCAGCCCAGAGAGTGGAGGGCACTACCAGCAGTACTTC.

This clonotype appeared many times. V gene TRBV19 combines with J gene TRBJ1-1; D is unresolved. Germline lookup yields CDR1 LNHDA and CDR2 SQIVND (reference sequence). V dropped 4 bases and J dropped 1 base, with 13 bases sitting between them. This CDR3 contains 15 residues. The CDR3 protein is CASSTAPYGNTEAFF. CDR3 nucleotides: TGTGCCAGTAGTACTGCACCATATGGGAACACTGAAGCTTTCTTT.

This CDR3 is CASSDTYEQYV. CDR3 nucleotides: TGCGCCAGCAGTGACACCTACGAGCAGTACGTC. The V call is TRBV10-1, the J call TRBJ2-7; D is unclear. Germline-derived CDR1 and CDR2 are WNHNN and SYGVQD (reference sequence). The CDR3 spans 11 residues. V was shortened by 3 bases and J by 2 bases, with 2 bases between the two germline ends.

This chain joins TRBV12-5 and TRBJ1-5, with D possibly matching TRBD1 (6 bases). Trimming removed 0 bases at V and 4 bases at J, with 25 bases between. Germline-derived CDR1 and CDR2 are LGHNT and FRNRAP. This CDR3 region has 20 residues. The CDR3 reads CASGLVVGGADQTHNQPQHF. The CDR3 DNA follows: TGTGCTAGTGGTTTGGTAGTTGGGGGGGCGGATCAAACCCATAATCAGCCCCAGCATTTT.

The rearrangement joins TRBV19 to TRBJ1-5; no firm D call. Looked up from germline, CDR1 is LNHDA and CDR2 is SQIVND (reference sequence). V dropped 9 bases and J dropped 4 bases, with 16 bases sitting between them. This CDR3 has 14 amino acids. CDR3 bases: TGTGCCAGCAGCCCACACGGGGATAATCAGCCCCAGCATTTT. It translates to CASSPHGDNQPQHF.

There are many counts of this clonotype. The CDR3 DNA reads TGCAGTGCTAGAGTATTCGCAGGGAATCTGAACACTGAAGCTTTCTTT. Its translation is CSARVFAGNLNTEAFF. The chain uses TRBV20-1 and TRBJ1-1, with D perhaps TRBD1 (5 bases). The CDR3 loop spans 16 amino acids. V was pared by 1 base and J by 0 bases, with 15 bases between. Per germline, CDR1 DFQATT and CDR2 SNEGSKA (reference sequence).

This chain uses TRBV5-6 with TRBJ1-2; 7 nucleotides match TRBD1. The CDR3 consists of 14 residues. Germline V gives CDR1 SGHDT, CDR2 YYEEEE. J lost 4 bases, V lost 0 bases, and 3 bases had no gene match. As DNA, the CDR3 is TGTGCCAGCAGCTTGGGGACAGGTATCTATGGCTACACCTTC. This codes for CASSLGTGIYGYTF.

To note about this clonotype: The junction shows a germline mismatch at one end, possibly a read error. The chain recombines TRBV7-3 with TRBJ1-1, with 10 nucleotides matching TRBD1. This CDR3 comprises 14 residues. CDR1 and CDR2 (germline): SGHTA, FQGTGA. This CDR3 reads CASSSTGGRTEAFF. CDR3 nucleotides: TGTGCCAGCAGCTCGACAGGGGGCAGAACTGAAGCCTTCTTT. Complete variable domain (other parts from reference TRBV7-3 and TRBJ1-1): GAGVSQTPSNKVTEKGKYVELRCDPISGHTALYWYRQSLGQGPEFLIYFQGTGAADDSGLPNDRFFAVRPEGSVSTLKIQRTERGDSAVYLCASSSTGGRTEAFFGQGTRLTVV.

At least ten counts were recorded for this clonotype. The chain employs TRBV4-1 and TRBJ1-3; TRBD1 is a possible D gene (6 bases). V was cut by 5 bases and J by 2 bases, with 13 bases left in between. CDR3 size: 15 residues. CDR1 is MGHRA, CDR2 YSYEKL, per germline. The CDR3 region is CASSAPGATGNTIYF. CDR3 nucleotides: TGCGCCAGCAGCGCCCCAGGGGCAACTGGAAACACCATATATTTT.

Turning to this clonotype: The junction departs from the called germline gene at one end, perhaps through a read error. This chain joins TRBV5-6 and TRBJ1-1; D is uncertain. The CDR3 consists of 14 residues. The V gene's germline CDR1 is SGHDT and CDR2 YYEEEE. In DNA, the CDR3 is TGTGCCTGCAGCTTGGTAGGGCTGAACACTGAAGCTTTCTTT. It translates to CACSLVGLNTEAFF.

At least ten counts were recorded for this clonotype. The rearrangement joins TRBV2 to TRBJ1-2; weak D call: TRBD1 (6 bases). V lost 7 bases and J lost 8, with 17 bases in between. The CDR3 loop spans 13 amino acids. Germline values: CDR1 SNHLY, CDR2 FYNNEI. The CDR3 region has the DNA TGTGCCAGCACCGACCGACAGGAGACGGGCTACACCTTC. Its translation is CASTDRQETGYTF.

DNA for the CDR3: TGTGCCTGGAGTGTACTAGGGCAGGGAATGGGGGAGCAGTACTTC. Protein: CAWSVLGQGMGEQYF. The chain combines TRBV30 with TRBJ2-7; D tentatively fits TRBD1 or TRBD2 (5 bases each). The V and J ends lost 0 bases and 7 bases respectively, with 19 bases between them. Per germline, CDR1 GTSNPN and CDR2 SVGIG (reference sequence). There are 15 residues in the CDR3. The full variable domain, in which reference TRBV30 and TRBJ2-7 provide the parts outside the CDR3, is SQTIHQWPATLVQPVGSPLSLECTVEGTSNPNLYWYRQAAGRGLQLLFYSVGIGQISSEVPQNLSASRPQDRQFILSSKKLLLSDSGFYLCAWSVLGQGMGEQYFGPGTRLTVT.

The table lists this clonotype with a few counts. Just one base apart from a much larger clone, this may be a read error. The chain couples TRBV2 to TRBJ2-1; 8 nucleotides line up with TRBD1. This CDR3 has 13 residues. The V gene end was trimmed by 4 bases and the J gene end by 9 bases; junction bases not matched to a gene: 5. CDR1 is SNHLY and CDR2 is FYNNEI in the germline V gene. This chain's CDR3 is CASSGTGSAEQFF. The CDR3 bases are TGTGCCAGCAGTGGGACAGGGTCGGCTGAGCAGTTCTTC.

This clonotype was seen a handful of times. The CDR3 coding sequence is TGTGCCAGCACCCCCGGGGGCCTTAGCTCCTACGAGCAGTACTTC. Translation: CASTPGGLSSYEQYF. The genes are TRBV6-1 and TRBJ2-7; D tentatively fits TRBD1 or TRBD2 (6 bases each). The germline gives CDR1 MNHNS, CDR2 SASEGT. CDR3 size: 15 residues. The V end lost 7 bases, the J end lost 0 bases, and 16 bases lay between the germline ends.

The J gene is TRBJ2-1, the V gene TRBV2, with a tentative D call TRBD1 (6 bases). This CDR3 has 14 residues. V was pared by 7 bases and J by 4 bases, with 14 bases between. Germline V lookup: CDR1 SNHLY, CDR2 FYNNEI. The CDR3, as DNA: TGTGCCAGCAACCAGGGGCCCAATTACAATGAGCAGTTCTTC. As protein: CASNQGPNYNEQFF.

Regarding this clonotype: One base away lies a much larger clone, so this may be a sequencing read error. This chain uses TRBV11-1 with TRBJ2-1; unclear D gene. The CDR3 has 15 amino acids. Looked up from germline, CDR1 is SGHAT and CDR2 is FQDESV (reference sequence). DNA for the CDR3: TGTGCCAGCAGCTTAGGGGTTTACTCCTACAATGAGCAGCTCTTC. Translation: CASSLGVYSYNEQLF.